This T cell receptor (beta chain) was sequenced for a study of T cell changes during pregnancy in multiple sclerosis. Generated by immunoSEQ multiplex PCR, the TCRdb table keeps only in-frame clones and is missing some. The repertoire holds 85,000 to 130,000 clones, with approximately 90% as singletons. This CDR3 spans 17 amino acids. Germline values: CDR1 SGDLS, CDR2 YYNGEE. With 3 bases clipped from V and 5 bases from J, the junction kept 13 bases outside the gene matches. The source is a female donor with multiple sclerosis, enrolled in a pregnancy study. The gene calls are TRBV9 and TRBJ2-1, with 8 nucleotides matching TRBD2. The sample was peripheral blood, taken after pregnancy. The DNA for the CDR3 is TGTGCCAGCAGCGCCGGGACTAGAGAGGGGACCCACAATGAGCAGTTCTTC. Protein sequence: CASSAGTREGTHNEQFF.